This TCR beta chain originates from a study of chemoradiotherapy in HPV16-positive cancers. To note about this clone: Its specificity is not known.

V lost 4 bases and J 6 bases, leaving 10 bases between the germline ends. Germline V gene data show CDR1 as MRHNA and CDR2 as SNTAGT. The CDR3 contains 13 residues. Points from the study as a whole: Candidate HPV-specific clones and E7-related TCR motifs grew in tumor during treatment.

Clones were sequenced by immunoSEQ multiplex PCR, and TCRdb holds only the in-frame ones, with some missing. The repertoire includes about 1,900 clones, roughly 90% of them detected once, and roughly 10% sits in the top ten. This chain joins TRBV6-4 and TRBJ1-5, with unresolved D. The TCR originated in a human donor with HPV-associated anogenital cancer. Sequenced here: tumor tissue, sampled from a patient who underwent chemoradiotherapy. In nucleotides, the CDR3 is TGTGCCAGCAGTGGAGGGTTGGGTCAGCCCCAGCATTTT. Its protein is CASSGGLGQPQHF.